The 19 T cell receptor beta chains below were found in one sample sequenced in a study of T cells in narcolepsy. Sequenced by immunoSEQ multiplex PCR; TCRdb stores in-frame clones only, minus some. The sample has about 40,000 clones, about 87% seen once. The specimen sequenced was CD45RA- memory CD4+ T cells from PBMCs. The receptors were gathered from a human donor with narcolepsy.

The chain recombines TRBV6-6 with TRBJ2-1; D ambiguous. Deletions cut 0 bases from V and 7 bases from J, with 10 bases between. The V gene's germline CDR1 is MNHNY and CDR2 SVGAGI (reference sequence). The CDR3 has 14 amino acids. The DNA for the CDR3 is TGTGCCAGCAGTTACTCTGAATTCCTGAATGAGCAGTTCTTC. It translates to CASSYSEFLNEQFF.

J is TRBJ1-2 and V is TRBV5-1, with D unclear. V was pared by 7 bases and J by 1 base, with 11 bases between. Germline values: CDR1 SGHRS, CDR2 YFSETQ. CDR3 size: 13 residues. The CDR3 coding sequence is TGCGCCAGCTCGAGGACCCTTAACTATGGCTACACCTTC. This gives the protein CASSRTLNYGYTF. Full variable domain (missing parts from reference TRBV5-1 and TRBJ1-2): KAGVTQTPRYLIKTRGQQVTLSCSPISGHRSVSWYQQTPGQGLQFLFEYFSETQRNKGNFPGRFSGRQFSNSRSEMNVSTLELGDSALYLCASSRTLNYGYTFGSGTRLTVV.

The chain recombines TRBV11-3 with TRBJ2-3; D tentatively reads TRBD1 or TRBD2 (5 bases each). This CDR3 region has 14 residues. In germline, CDR1 is SGHNT, CDR2 YENEEA. V was cut by 5 bases and J by 1 base, with 10 bases left in between. The DNA for the CDR3 is TGTGCCAGCAGCCCCGGGACGGGCACAGATACGCAGTATTTT. This translates into CASSPGTGTDTQYF.

V gene TRBV4-1 combines with J gene TRBJ2-7, with D possibly TRBD1 on 5 matching bases. V was trimmed by 3 bases and J by 6 bases, leaving 21 bases between them. Germline assignment: CDR1 MGHRA and CDR2 YSYEKL. The CDR3 is 16 amino acids. CDR3 coding DNA: TGCGCCAGCAGCCAGGGTGATATCAGGGATGATGGCGAGCAGTACTTC. Protein product: CASSQGDIRDDGEQYF.

The chain carries TRBV9 and TRBJ2-7; D is ambiguous. Germline V gives CDR1 SGDLS, CDR2 YYNGEE. V was cut by 4 bases and J by 0 bases, with 5 bases left in between. The CDR3 length is 12 residues. CDR3 protein: CASSSSSYEQYF. CDR3 nucleotide sequence: TGTGCCAGCAGCTCAAGCTCCTACGAGCAGTACTTC.

This clone was detected a few times. The chain carries TRBV19 and TRBJ1-5; TRBD1 matches at 9 bases. The CDR3 is 15 amino acids. CDR1 and CDR2 from the germline V gene are LNHDA and SQIVND (reference sequence). J was trimmed by 4 bases and V by 0 bases; bases with no gene match: 1. CDR3 in amino acids: CASSIDGQGNQPQHF. CDR3 bases: TGTGCCAGTAGTATAGACGGACAGGGGAATCAGCCCCAGCATTTT.

This CDR3 is CASSRTSGYEQYF. CDR3 coding DNA: TGTGCCAGCAGTCGGACTAGCGGCTACGAGCAGTACTTC. The V call is TRBV6-5, the J call TRBJ2-7; 10 bases match TRBD2. The J segment lost 3 bases and the V segment lost 5 bases, leaving 1 base of the junction unmatched. This CDR3 is 13 amino acids long. Germline CDR1 MNHEY, CDR2 SVGAGI.

The chain carries TRBV7-9 and TRBJ2-3, with 7 bases aligning to TRBD1. Germline loops: CDR1 SEHNR, CDR2 FQNEAQ (reference sequence). The J segment lost 4 bases and the V segment lost 8 bases, leaving 18 bases of the junction unmatched. The CDR3 has 17 residues. The CDR3 nucleotides read TGTGCCAGCTTAAGAGACCTAAACAGGGGCACAGCAGATACGCAGTATTTT. Its protein product is CASLRDLNRGTADTQYF.

This chain uses TRBV4-3 with TRBJ1-2, with TRBD1 as a possible D gene (5 bases). The CDR3 runs 15 residues. V lost 0 bases, J lost 4 bases, and 12 bases lay in between. In germline, CDR1 is LGHNA, CDR2 YSLEER. CDR3 residues: CASSQDAGRGYGYTF. CDR3 DNA: TGCGCCAGCAGCCAAGACGCCGGGAGGGGCTATGGCTACACCTTC.

For the CDR3, the DNA is TGTGCCAGCAGTTTAACAGGTCAGCCCCAGCATTTT. Its translation is CASSLTGQPQHF. The chain couples TRBV28 to TRBJ1-5, with a weak D call TRBD1 (5 bases). The CDR3 sequence is 12 residues long. Per germline, CDR1 MDHEN and CDR2 SYDVKM. V was clipped by 2 bases and J by 6 bases, with 5 bases between them.

The gene calls are TRBV7-9 and TRBJ2-2; D is perhaps TRBD1 (6 bases). Germline CDR1 is SEHNR and CDR2 is FQNEAQ (reference sequence). V was shortened by 5 bases and J by 2 bases, with 12 bases between the two germline ends. The CDR3 runs 15 residues. In DNA form, the CDR3 reads TGTGCCAGCAGCAGAGGACAGCAAAACACCGGGGAGCTGTTTTTT. It yields the protein CASSRGQQNTGELFF.

This chain links TRBV7-9 with TRBJ2-5, with D possibly being TRBD1 (6 bases). The J call is doubtful: the DNA matches TRBJ2-7 better. This CDR3 is 13 amino acids long. The germline gives CDR1 SEHNR, CDR2 FQNEAQ (reference sequence). This chain's CDR3 is CASSAGVTYEQYF. For the CDR3, the DNA is TGTGCCAGCAGCGCAGGGGTTACCTACGAGCAGTACTTC.

The J gene is TRBJ2-7, the V gene TRBV6-5; weak D call: TRBD1 (5 bases). This CDR3 spans 13 amino acids. V gave up 7 bases and J gave up 2 bases, with 12 bases separating them. Looked up from germline, CDR1 is MNHEY and CDR2 is SVGAGI. The CDR3 bases are TGTGCCAGCATCAAGGACACCCCCTACGAGCAGTACTTC. Its protein product is CASIKDTPYEQYF.

This clone was observed a handful of times. This chain links TRBV30 with TRBJ1-1; a possible D gene is TRBD1 (6 bases). The V gene lost 0 bases and the J gene lost 0 bases, with 14 bases spanning the gap. The germline V gene encodes CDR1 GTSNPN and CDR2 SVGIG (reference sequence). This CDR3 contains 16 residues. The CDR3 bases are TGTGCCTGGAGTGTGTGGGGGGGGCCCCTGAACACTGAAGCTTTCTTT. Translated, it gives CAWSVWGGPLNTEAFF.

V is TRBV2 and J is TRBJ1-4; perhaps TRBD1 as D (5 bases). Germline loops: CDR1 SNHLY, CDR2 FYNNEI. The CDR3 is made up of 13 amino acids. Trimming stripped 6 bases from V and 7 bases from J, with 12 bases between. The CDR3 is CASRQDLAEKLFF. The CDR3 bases are TGTGCCAGCAGACAGGACCTGGCTGAAAAACTGTTTTTT.

The chain is built from TRBV7-6 and TRBJ2-5, with 10 bases lining up with TRBD2. J gave up 3 bases and V 5 bases, and 12 bases lay outside the gene matches. Germline lookup yields CDR1 SGHVS and CDR2 FNYEAQ. The CDR3 contains 17 residues. CDR3 loop: CASSPPPLLAGEETQYF. For the CDR3, the DNA is TGTGCCAGCAGCCCCCCCCCTTTGCTAGCGGGGGAAGAGACCCAGTACTTC.

The rearrangement links TRBV27 to TRBJ2-1; 11 nucleotides match TRBD2. In germline, CDR1 is MNHEY, CDR2 SMNVEV (reference sequence). The CDR3 runs to 15 residues. V lost 6 bases, J lost 6 bases, and 7 bases stayed unmatched. CDR3 sequence reads: CASRVTSGGFNEQFF. The CDR3 coding sequence is TGTGCCAGCAGAGTAACTAGCGGGGGTTTCAATGAGCAGTTCTTC.

The chain recombines TRBV25-1 with TRBJ1-2, with D possibly matching TRBD1 (5 bases). Germline CDR1 and CDR2: MGHDK and SYGVNS. This CDR3 is 15 amino acids long. V shed 4 bases and J shed 5 bases, with 17 bases lying between them. The CDR3 coding sequence is TGTGCCAGCAGTGCCCCCTTAGGAGGGGAGTATGGCTACACCTTC. This codes for CASSAPLGGEYGYTF.

V gene TRBV19 combines with J gene TRBJ1-4, with D unclear. Germline V gives CDR1 LNHDA, CDR2 SQIVND (reference sequence). V lost 6 bases, J lost 4 bases, and 9 bases lay in between. The CDR3 covers 13 residues. CDR3 in DNA: TGTGCCAGTAGGAAGAAGCTTAATGAAAAACTGTTTTTT. This translates into CASRKKLNEKLFF.